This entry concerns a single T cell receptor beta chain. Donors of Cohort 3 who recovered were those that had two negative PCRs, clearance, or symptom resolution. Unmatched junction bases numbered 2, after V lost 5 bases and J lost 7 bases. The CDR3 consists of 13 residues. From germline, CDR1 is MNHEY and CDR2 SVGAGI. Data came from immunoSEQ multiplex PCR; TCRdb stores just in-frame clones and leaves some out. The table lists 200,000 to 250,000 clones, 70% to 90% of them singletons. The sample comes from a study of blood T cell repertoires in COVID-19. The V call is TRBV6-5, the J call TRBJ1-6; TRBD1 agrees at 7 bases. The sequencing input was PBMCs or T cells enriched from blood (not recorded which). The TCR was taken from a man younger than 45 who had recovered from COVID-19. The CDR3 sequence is CASSQTGNSPLHF. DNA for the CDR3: TGTGCCAGCAGTCAGACAGGGAATTCACCCCTCCACTTT.